There are many counts of the clone carrying this T cell receptor (beta chain). From RNA transcripts, TCR beta CDR3 regions were amplified. A first-round RT-PCR of the TCR CDR3 used the HTBI primer set. Each CDR3 protein gets one entry after TCRdb re-called the multiplex PCR reads with MiXCR. Altogether around 250,000 distinct CDR3 sequences are present, over 15% being singletons, with the ten largest covering around 30%. The data were obtained in a study of T cells in Graves' hyperthyroidism and ophthalmopathy. In germline, CDR1 is ENHRY, CDR2 SYGVKD. V dropped 10 bases and J dropped 4; count of bases not matched to a gene: 7. The length of the CDR3 is 14 residues.

Sequencing was carried out using blood. The TCR sequence derives from a young woman with Graves' ophthalmopathy. This chain links TRBV10-3 with TRBJ1-5, with 10 bases identical to TRBD1. CDR3 nucleotides: TGTGCCACCTCAGACAGGGGGCCGAATCAGCCCCAGCATTTT. Translation gives CATSDRGPNQPQHF.